This TCR beta chain was identified in a study of cytomegalovirus exposure and HLA in healthy donors. General study results and limits: Analyses of presence/absence relied on an assumption of roughly uniform sequencing depth across donors.

As to this clone: Its antigen is unknown.

60 Vbeta and 13 Jbeta primers were used in PCR. Generated by immunoSEQ multiplex PCR, the TCRdb table keeps only in-frame clones and is missing some. The sample includes about 100,000 clones, about 76% of them seen just once. The CDR3 spans 14 residues. V dropped 6 bases and J dropped 4; count of bases not matched to a gene: 3. The germline V gene encodes CDR1 PRHDT and CDR2 FYEKMQ (reference sequence). This cohort consisted of healthy bone marrow donors. This chain connects TRBV13 to TRBJ1-6, with 7 bases matching TRBD1. The clonotype comes from a woman between 65 and 79 years old in good health and CMV-seropositive. The sequencing input was PBMCs. As DNA, the CDR3 is TGTGCCAGCAGTCGGGACAGATATAATTCACCCCTCCACTTT. This translates into CASSRDRYNSPLHF. The complete variable domain, with remaining parts taken from reference TRBV13 and TRBJ1-6, reads AAGVIQSPRHLIKEKRETATLKCYPIPRHDTVYWYQQGPGQDPQFLISFYEKMQSDKGSIPDRFSAQQFSDYHSELNMSSLELGDSALYFCASSRDRYNSPLHFGNGTRLTVT.